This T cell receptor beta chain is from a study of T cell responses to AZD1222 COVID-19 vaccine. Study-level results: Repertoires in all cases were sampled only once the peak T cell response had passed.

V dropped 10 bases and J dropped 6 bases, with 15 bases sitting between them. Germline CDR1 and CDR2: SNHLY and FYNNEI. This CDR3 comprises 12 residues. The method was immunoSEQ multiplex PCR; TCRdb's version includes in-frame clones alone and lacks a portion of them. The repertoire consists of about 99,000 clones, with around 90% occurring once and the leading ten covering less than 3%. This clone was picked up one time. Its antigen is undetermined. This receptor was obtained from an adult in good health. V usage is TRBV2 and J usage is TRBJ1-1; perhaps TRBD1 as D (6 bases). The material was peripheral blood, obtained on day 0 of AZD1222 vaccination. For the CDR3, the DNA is TGTGCCACAATACAGGGAGTGGCTGAAGCTTTCTTT. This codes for CATIQGVAEAFF.